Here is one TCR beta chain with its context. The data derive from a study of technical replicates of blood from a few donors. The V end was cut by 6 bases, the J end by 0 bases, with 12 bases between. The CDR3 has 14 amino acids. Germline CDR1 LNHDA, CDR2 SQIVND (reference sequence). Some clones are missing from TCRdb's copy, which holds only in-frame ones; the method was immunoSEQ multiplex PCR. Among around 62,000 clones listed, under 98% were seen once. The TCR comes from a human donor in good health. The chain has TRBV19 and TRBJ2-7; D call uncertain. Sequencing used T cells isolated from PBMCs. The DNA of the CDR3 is TGTGCCAGTAGCCCCACATTATCCTCCTACGAGCAGTACTTC. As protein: CASSPTLSSYEQYF. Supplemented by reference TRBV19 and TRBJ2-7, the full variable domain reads DGGITQSPKYLFRKEGQNVTLSCEQNLNHDAMYWYRQDPGQGLRLIYYSQIVNDFQKGDIAEGYSVSREKKESFPLTVTSAQKNPTAFYLCASSPTLSSYEQYFGPGTRLTVT.